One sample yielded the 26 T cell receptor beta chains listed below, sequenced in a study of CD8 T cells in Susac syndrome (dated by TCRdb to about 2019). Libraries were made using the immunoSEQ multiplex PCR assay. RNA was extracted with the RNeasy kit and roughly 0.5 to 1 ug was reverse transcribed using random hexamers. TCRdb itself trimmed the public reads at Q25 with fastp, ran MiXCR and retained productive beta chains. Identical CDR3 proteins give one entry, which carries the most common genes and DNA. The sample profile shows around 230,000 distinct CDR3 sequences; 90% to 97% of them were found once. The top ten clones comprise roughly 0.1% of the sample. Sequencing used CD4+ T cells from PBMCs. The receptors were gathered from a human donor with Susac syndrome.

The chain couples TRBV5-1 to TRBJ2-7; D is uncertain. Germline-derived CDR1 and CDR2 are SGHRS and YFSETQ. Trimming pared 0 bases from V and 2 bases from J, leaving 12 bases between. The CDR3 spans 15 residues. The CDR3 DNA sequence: TGCGCCAGCAGCTTGGTGCTAGATTACGCCTACGAGCAGTACTTC. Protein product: CASSLVLDYAYEQYF.

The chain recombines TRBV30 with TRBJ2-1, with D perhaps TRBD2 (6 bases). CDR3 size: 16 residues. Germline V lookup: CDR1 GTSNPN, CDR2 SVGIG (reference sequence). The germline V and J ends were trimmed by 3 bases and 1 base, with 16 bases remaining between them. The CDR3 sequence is CAWRGLGGRSYNEQFF. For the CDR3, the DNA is TGTGCCTGGAGGGGCCTCGGAGGGAGGTCCTACAATGAGCAGTTCTTC.

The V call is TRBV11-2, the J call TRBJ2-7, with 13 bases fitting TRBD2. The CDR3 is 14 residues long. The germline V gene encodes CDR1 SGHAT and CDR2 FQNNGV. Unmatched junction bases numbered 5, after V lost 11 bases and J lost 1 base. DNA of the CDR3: TGTGCCGGGGGACTAGCGGGACATTCCTACGAGCAGTACTTC. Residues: CAGGLAGHSYEQYF. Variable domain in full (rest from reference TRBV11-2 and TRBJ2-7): EAGVAQSPRYKIIEKRQSVAFWCNPISGHATLYWYQQILGQGPKLLIQFQNNGVVDDSQLPKDRFSAERLKGVDSTLKIQPAKLEDSAVYLCAGGLAGHSYEQYFGPGTRLTVT.

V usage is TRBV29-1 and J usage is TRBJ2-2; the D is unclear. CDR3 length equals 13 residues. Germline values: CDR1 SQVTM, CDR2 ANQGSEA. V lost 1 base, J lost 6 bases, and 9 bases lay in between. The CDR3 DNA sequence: TGCAGCGTTGAAGTGCTGCCGTCCGGGGAGCTGTTTTTT. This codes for CSVEVLPSGELFF.

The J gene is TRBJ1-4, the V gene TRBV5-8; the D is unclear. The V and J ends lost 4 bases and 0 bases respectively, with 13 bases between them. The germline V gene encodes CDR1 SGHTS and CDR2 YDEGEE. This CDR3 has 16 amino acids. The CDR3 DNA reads TGTGCCAGCAGCCTCCACCTGGGTTCAACTAATGAAAAACTGTTTTTT. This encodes CASSLHLGSTNEKLFF.

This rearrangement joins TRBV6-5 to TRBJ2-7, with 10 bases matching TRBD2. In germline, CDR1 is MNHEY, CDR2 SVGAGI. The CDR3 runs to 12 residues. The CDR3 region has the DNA TGTGGTAGCGGGAGGCACTCCTACGAGCAGTACTTC. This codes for CGSGRHSYEQYF.

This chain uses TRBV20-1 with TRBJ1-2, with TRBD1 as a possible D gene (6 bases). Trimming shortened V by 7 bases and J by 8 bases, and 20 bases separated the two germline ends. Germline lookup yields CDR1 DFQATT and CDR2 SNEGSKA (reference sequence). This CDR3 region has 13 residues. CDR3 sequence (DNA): TGCAGTGGGGTATCAGCGGGGGCCGTGGGCTACACCTTC. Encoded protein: CSGVSAGAVGYTF.

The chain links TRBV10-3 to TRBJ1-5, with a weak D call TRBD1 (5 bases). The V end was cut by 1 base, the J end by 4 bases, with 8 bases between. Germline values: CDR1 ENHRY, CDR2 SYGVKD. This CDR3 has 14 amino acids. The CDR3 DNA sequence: TGTGCCATCAGTGAGTGGGCAGGGAATCAGCCCCAGCATTTT. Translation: CAISEWAGNQPQHF.

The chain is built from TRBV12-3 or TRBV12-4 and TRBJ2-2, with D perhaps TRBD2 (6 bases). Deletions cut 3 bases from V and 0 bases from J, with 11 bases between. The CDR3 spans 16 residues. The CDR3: CASSFSSGANTGELFF. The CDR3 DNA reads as TGTGCCAGCAGTTTCTCGTCGGGGGCGAACACCGGGGAGCTGTTTTTT.

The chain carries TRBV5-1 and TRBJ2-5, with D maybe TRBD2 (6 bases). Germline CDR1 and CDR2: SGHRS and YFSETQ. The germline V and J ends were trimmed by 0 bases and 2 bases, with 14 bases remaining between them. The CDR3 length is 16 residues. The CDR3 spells CASSLAKVAVQETQYF. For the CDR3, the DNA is TGCGCCAGCAGCTTGGCCAAGGTAGCGGTACAAGAGACCCAGTACTTC.

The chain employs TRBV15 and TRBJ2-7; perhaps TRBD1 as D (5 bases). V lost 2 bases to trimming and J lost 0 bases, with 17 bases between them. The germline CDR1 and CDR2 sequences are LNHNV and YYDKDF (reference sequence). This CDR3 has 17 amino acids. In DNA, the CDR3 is TGTGCCACCAGCAGACCCTTCAAAGGGGATGTCTCCTACGAGCAGTACTTC. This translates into CATSRPFKGDVSYEQYF.

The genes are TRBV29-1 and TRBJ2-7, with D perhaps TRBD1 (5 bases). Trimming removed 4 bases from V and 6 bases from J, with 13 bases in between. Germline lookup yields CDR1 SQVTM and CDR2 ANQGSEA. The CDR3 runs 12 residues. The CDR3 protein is CSVVPYQGEQYF. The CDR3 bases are TGCAGCGTTGTCCCCTACCAGGGCGAGCAGTACTTC.

The CDR3 here is CAISDSGTISSYEQYF. In DNA, the CDR3 is TGTGCCATCAGTGACAGCGGGACTATCAGCTCCTACGAGCAGTACTTC. The chain carries TRBV10-3 and TRBJ2-7, with 7 positions matching TRBD2. The germline V gene has CDR1 ENHRY and CDR2 SYGVKD. The V segment lost 3 bases and the J segment 0 bases; nucleotides outside the gene matches: 8. The CDR3 spans 16 residues.

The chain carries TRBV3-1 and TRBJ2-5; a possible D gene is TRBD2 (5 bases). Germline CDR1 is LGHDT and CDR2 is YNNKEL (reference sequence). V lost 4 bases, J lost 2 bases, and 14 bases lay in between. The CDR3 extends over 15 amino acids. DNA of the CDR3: TGTGCCAGCAGCCCCTTACGGGGTCGACAAGAGACCCAGTACTTC. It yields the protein CASSPLRGRQETQYF.

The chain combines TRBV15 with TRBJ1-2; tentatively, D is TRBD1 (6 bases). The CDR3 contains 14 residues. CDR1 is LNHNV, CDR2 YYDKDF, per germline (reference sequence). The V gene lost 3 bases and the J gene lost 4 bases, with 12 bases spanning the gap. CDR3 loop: CATSRDRPFYGYTF. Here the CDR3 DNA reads TGTGCCACCAGCAGGGACAGACCTTTCTATGGCTACACCTTC.

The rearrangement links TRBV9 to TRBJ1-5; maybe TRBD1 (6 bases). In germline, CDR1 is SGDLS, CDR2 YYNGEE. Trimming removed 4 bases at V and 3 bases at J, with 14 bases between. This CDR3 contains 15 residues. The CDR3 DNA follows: TGTGCCAGCAGCCCCCCCGGACAGATCAATCAGCCCCAGCATTTT. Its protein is CASSPPGQINQPQHF.

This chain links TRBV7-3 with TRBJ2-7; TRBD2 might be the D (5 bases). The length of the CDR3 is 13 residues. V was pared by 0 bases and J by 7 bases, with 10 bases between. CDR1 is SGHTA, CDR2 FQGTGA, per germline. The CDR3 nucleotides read TGTGCCAGCAGCTTAACTTCCACGGGGGAGCAGTACTTC. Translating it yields CASSLTSTGEQYF. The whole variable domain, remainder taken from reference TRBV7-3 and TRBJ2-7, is GAGVSQTPSNKVTEKGKYVELRCDPISGHTALYWYRQSLGQGPEFLIYFQGTGAADDSGLPNDRFFAVRPEGSVSTLKIQRTERGDSAVYLCASSLTSTGEQYFGPGTRLTVT.

The CDR3 coding sequence is TGTGCCAGCAAACCCGAAGGGCGGGGGGGAGGCTACGAGCAGTACTTC. Its protein is CASKPEGRGGGYEQYF. The chain employs TRBV25-1 and TRBJ2-7; TRBD2 matches at 9 bases. CDR1 MGHDK and CDR2 SYGVNS come from the germline V gene. V was pared by 7 bases and J by 3 bases, with 13 bases of the junction left unmatched. This CDR3 contains 16 residues.

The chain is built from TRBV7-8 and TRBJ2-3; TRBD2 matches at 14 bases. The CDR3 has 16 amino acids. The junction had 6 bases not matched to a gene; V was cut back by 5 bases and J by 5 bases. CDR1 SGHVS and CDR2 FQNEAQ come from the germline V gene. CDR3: CASSIGTSGRKDTQYF. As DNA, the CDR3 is TGTGCCAGCAGCATAGGGACTAGCGGGAGAAAAGATACGCAGTATTTT.

The CDR3 sequence is CASSQGGPGELFF. The DNA of the CDR3 is TGTGCCAGCAGCCAAGGCGGTCCCGGGGAGCTGTTTTTT. V usage is TRBV14 and J usage is TRBJ2-2, with unresolved D. From germline, CDR1 is SGHDN and CDR2 FVKESK. V lost 1 base and J lost 6, with 6 bases in between. CDR3 size: 13 residues.

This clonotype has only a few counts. This chain's CDR3 is CSARDTPEQFF. CDR3 nucleotide sequence: TGCAGTGCTAGAGATACACCTGAGCAGTTCTTC. This chain joins TRBV20-1 and TRBJ2-1, with unresolved D. V dropped 0 bases and J dropped 9 bases, with 6 bases sitting between them. The CDR3 length is 11 residues. Germline CDR1 DFQATT, CDR2 SNEGSKA (reference sequence).

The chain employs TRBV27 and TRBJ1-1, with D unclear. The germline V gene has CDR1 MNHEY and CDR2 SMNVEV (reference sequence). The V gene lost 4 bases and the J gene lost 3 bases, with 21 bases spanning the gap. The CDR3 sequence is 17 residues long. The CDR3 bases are TGTGCCAGCAGTTGGAGCGGGGAGTTGGGGTGGGACACTGAAGCTTTCTTT. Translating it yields CASSWSGELGWDTEAFF.

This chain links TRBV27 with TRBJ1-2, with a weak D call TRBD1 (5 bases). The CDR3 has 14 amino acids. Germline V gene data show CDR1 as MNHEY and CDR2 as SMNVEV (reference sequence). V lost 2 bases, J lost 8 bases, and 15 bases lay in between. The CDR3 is CASSLDGPGQGYTF. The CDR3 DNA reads TGTGCCAGCAGTTTAGACGGTCCAGGGCAAGGCTACACCTTC.

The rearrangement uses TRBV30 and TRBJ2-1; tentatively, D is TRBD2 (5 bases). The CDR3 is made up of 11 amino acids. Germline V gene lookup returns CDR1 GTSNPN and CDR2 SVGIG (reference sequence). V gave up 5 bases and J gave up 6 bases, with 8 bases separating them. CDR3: CAWASRNEQFF. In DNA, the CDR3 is TGTGCCTGGGCTAGCCGCAATGAGCAGTTCTTC.

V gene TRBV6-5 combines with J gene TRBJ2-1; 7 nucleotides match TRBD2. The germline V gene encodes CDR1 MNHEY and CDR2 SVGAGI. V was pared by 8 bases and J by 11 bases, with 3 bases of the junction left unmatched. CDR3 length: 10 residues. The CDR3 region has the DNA TGTGCCAGCGGTGGGACTAAGCAGTTCTTC. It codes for CASGGTKQFF.

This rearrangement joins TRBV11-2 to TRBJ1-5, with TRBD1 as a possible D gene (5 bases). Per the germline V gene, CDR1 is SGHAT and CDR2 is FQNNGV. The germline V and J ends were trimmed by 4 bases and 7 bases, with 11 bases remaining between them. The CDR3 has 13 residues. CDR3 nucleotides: TGTGCCAGCAGCTGGGGGACGAGACAGCCCCAGCATTTT. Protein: CASSWGTRQPQHF.